This paragraph reports one T cell receptor (beta chain). The CDR3 sequence is 19 residues long. Germline CDR1 LNHDA, CDR2 SQIVND (reference sequence). V was cut by 6 bases and J by 0 bases, with 21 bases left in between. This record comes from a study of blood T cell repertoires in COVID-19. Overall study context: Whether acute or convalescent, the COVID-19 samples came from the United States, Italy and Spain. PBMCs, B-cell-depleted T cells, or T cells were the source of the cDNA or gDNA that made up the material.

Authors' processing steps: Reference gene primer amplification gave nucleated cell count estimates. Assay: immunoSEQ multiplex PCR; the TCRdb copy retains only in-frame clones and omits some. V and J calls and clone size are those listed in that table; D and trimming were worked out from the DNA. The table shows some 180,000 clones, with around 80% occurring only once. Material: peripheral blood. This sequence was found in a woman aged 80 or older with active or convalescent COVID-19. J is TRBJ1-6 and V is TRBV19; D is perhaps TRBD1 (6 bases). The chain's CDR3 is CASRQPRGLMSSYNSPLHF. DNA for the CDR3: TGTGCCAGTAGACAGCCCAGGGGTCTGATGAGCTCCTATAATTCACCCCTCCACTTT. The full variable domain, with the rest looked up from reference TRBV19 and TRBJ1-6, is DGGITQSPKYLFRKEGQNVTLSCEQNLNHDAMYWYRQDPGQGLRLIYYSQIVNDFQKGDIAEGYSVSREKKESFPLTVTSAQKNPTAFYLCASRQPRGLMSSYNSPLHFGNGTRLTVT.